This TCR beta chain was captured by sequencing in a study of CD8 T cells in ankylosing spondylitis. Study-wide results and caveats: Among TCR beta sequences, a motif of under ten highly homologous variants appeared characteristic of ankylosing spondylitis blood.

V lost 6 bases to trimming and J lost 10 bases; unmatched junction nucleotides: 4. In germline, CDR1 is SGHRS, CDR2 YFSETQ. The CDR3 consists of 11 residues. Each CDR3 protein is one row after TCRdb ran MiXCR on the 5' RACE reads. The table includes about 220,000 distinct CDR3 sequences, 6% to 8.5% detected once. This clonotype was recorded at least ten times. Its matching antigen is unknown. The sample was blood, either unsorted or a sorted T cell fraction (not recorded which). The chain combines TRBV5-1 with TRBJ2-1; 7 bases match TRBD1. The TCR was taken from a male donor with ankylosing spondylitis. The CDR3 bases are TGCGCCAGCATCAGAGGGGGCGAGCAGTTCTTC. Its translation: CASIRGGEQFF. Full variable domain (rest looked up from reference TRBV5-1 and TRBJ2-1): KAGVTQTPRYLIKTRGQQVTLSCSPISGHRSVSWYQQTPGQGLQFLFEYFSETQRNKGNFPGRFSGRQFSNSRSEMNVSTLELGDSALYLCASIRGGEQFFGPGTRLTVL.